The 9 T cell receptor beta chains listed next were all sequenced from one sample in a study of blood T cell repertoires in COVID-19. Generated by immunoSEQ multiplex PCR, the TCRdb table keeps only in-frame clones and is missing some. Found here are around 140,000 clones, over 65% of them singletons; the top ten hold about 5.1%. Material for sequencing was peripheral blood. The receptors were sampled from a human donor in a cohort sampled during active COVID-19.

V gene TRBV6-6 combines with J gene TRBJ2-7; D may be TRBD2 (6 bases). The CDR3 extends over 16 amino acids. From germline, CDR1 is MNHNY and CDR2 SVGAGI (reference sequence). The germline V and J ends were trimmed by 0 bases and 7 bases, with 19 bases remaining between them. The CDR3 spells CASSYSSGASWGEQYV. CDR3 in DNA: TGTGCCAGCAGTTACTCGTCGGGAGCGTCTTGGGGTGAGCAGTACGTC.

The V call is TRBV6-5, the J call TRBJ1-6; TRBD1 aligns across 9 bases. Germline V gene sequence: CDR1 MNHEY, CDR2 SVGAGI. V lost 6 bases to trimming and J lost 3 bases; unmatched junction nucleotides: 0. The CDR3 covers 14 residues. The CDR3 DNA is TGTGCCAGCAGGACAGGGGGCTATAATTCACCCCTCCACTTT. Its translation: CASRTGGYNSPLHF.

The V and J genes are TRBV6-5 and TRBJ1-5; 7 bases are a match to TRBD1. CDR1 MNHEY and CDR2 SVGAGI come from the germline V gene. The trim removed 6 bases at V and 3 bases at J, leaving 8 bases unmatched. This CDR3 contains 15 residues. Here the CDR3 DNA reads TGTGCCAGCAGGGGCCGGGACAGTAACAATCAGCCCCAGCATTTT. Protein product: CASRGRDSNNQPQHF.

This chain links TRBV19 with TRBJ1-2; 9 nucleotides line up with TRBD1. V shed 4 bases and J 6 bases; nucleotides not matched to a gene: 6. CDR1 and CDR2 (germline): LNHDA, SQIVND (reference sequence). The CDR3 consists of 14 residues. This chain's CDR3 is CASSKDRGANGYTF. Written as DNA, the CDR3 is TGTGCCAGTAGTAAGGACAGGGGAGCGAATGGCTACACCTTC.

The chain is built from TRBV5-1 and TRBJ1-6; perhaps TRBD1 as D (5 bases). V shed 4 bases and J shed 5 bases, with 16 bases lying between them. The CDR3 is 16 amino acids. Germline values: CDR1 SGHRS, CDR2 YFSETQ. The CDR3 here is CASSPEGDFNNSPLHF. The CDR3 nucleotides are TGCGCCAGCAGCCCGGAAGGGGATTTTAATAATTCACCCCTCCACTTT.

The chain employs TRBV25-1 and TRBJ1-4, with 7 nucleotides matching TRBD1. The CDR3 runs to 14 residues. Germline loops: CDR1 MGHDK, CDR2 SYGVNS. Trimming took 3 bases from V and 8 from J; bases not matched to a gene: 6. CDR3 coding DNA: TGTGCCAGCAGTGACTTAGGACAGGCAGAAAAACTGTTTTTT. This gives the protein CASSDLGQAEKLFF.

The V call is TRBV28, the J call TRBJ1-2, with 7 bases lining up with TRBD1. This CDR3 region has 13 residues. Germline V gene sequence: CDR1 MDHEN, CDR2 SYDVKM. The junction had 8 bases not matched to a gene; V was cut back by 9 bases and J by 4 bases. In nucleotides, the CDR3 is TGTGCCAGTTCGACAGGGACGACCTATGGCTACACCTTC. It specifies CASSTGTTYGYTF.

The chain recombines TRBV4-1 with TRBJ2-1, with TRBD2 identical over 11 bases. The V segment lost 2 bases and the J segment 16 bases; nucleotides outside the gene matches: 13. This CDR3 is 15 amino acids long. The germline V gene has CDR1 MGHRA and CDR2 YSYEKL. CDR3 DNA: TGCGCCAGCAGCCAAACATCTAGCGGGGGGTCCCCAACCTTCTTC. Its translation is CASSQTSSGGSPTFF.

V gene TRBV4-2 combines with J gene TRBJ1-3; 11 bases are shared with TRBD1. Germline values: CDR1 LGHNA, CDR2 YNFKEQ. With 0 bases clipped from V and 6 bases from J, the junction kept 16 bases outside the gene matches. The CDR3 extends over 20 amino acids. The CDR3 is CASSQESRTGGLRRINTIYF. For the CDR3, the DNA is TGTGCCAGCAGCCAAGAATCCCGGACAGGGGGCCTGAGGCGTATAAACACCATATATTTT.